The 22 T cell receptor beta chains given below trace back to one sample, sequenced in a study of cytomegalovirus exposure and HLA in healthy donors. Amplification used 60 Vbeta primers and 13 Jbeta primers. This table comes from immunoSEQ multiplex PCR, and its TCRdb copy is limited to in-frame clones, with some not included. The sample lists roughly 160,000 clones, around 82% occurring once. Sequencing used PBMCs. The source is a boy aged 2-15 years in good health and CMV-seronegative.

This clone was detected only a few times. The chain links TRBV10-3 to TRBJ2-7, with 7 positions matching TRBD1. The CDR3 sequence is 14 residues long. Germline CDR1 is ENHRY and CDR2 is SYGVKD. V dropped 3 bases and J dropped 6; count of bases not matched to a gene: 8. The CDR3 loop is CAISDPLTGPEQYF. The DNA for the CDR3 is TGTGCCATCAGTGACCCCCTGACAGGGCCCGAGCAGTACTTC.

The chain has TRBV7-6 and TRBJ2-5; 8 bases are a match to TRBD1. The V gene's germline CDR1 is SGHVS and CDR2 FNYEAQ. The CDR3 totals 15 residues. Germline trimming cut 2 bases from V and 5 bases from J; bases unmatched to any gene: 7. CDR3 amino acids: CASSLRSGGAETQYF. In DNA, the CDR3 is TGTGCCAGCAGCTTACGCTCAGGGGGCGCGGAGACCCAGTACTTC. Variable domain in full (rest from reference TRBV7-6 and TRBJ2-5): GAGVSQSPRYKVTKRGQDVALRCDPISGHVSLYWYRQALGQGPEFLTYFNYEAQQDKSGLPNDRFSAERPEGSISTLTIQRTEQRDSAMYRCASSLRSGGAETQYFGPGTRLLVL.

This rearrangement joins TRBV27 to TRBJ2-2; 9 nucleotides align to TRBD2. The junction had 6 bases not matched to a gene; V was cut back by 6 bases and J by 7 bases. Germline loops: CDR1 MNHEY, CDR2 SMNVEV (reference sequence). The CDR3 totals 14 residues. CDR3 region: CASRLRLAVGELFF. The CDR3 DNA is TGTGCCAGCAGGCTAAGACTAGCGGTCGGGGAGCTGTTTTTT.

In DNA, the CDR3 is TGTGCCATCAGTGGTACGGAGAACAATGAGCAGTTCTTC. This gives the protein CAISGTENNEQFF. The rearrangement uses TRBV10-3 and TRBJ2-1; D not resolved. CDR3 length: 13 amino acids. V gave up 4 bases and J gave up 5 bases, with 9 bases separating them. The germline V gene encodes CDR1 ENHRY and CDR2 SYGVKD.

This clone showed up just a few times. V is TRBV11-2 and J is TRBJ2-1, with D perhaps TRBD2 (6 bases). The CDR3 is 16 amino acids. In germline, CDR1 is SGHAT, CDR2 FQNNGV. Trimming took off 4 bases at V and 8 bases at J, with 21 bases between the two ends. CDR3 residues: CASSSLSGEKSHEQFF. The CDR3 DNA is TGTGCCAGCAGCTCCCTATCGGGGGAGAAAAGCCATGAGCAGTTCTTC.

The chain links TRBV28 to TRBJ2-1; TRBD1 might be the D (6 bases). Trimming removed 2 bases from V and 6 bases from J, with 14 bases in between. In germline, CDR1 is MDHEN, CDR2 SYDVKM. This CDR3 comprises 15 residues. CDR3 sequence (DNA): TGTGCCAGCAGTTTAAGGGCAGGGGATGGCAATGAGCAGTTCTTC. It yields the protein CASSLRAGDGNEQFF.

The chain has TRBV30 and TRBJ2-7, with a weak D call TRBD1 (6 bases). Trimming shortened V by 8 bases and J by 3 bases, and 20 bases separated the two germline ends. The CDR3 extends over 14 amino acids. CDR1 and CDR2 from the germline V gene are GTSNPN and SVGIG (reference sequence). CDR3 amino acids: CALTDSLFNYEQYF. CDR3 nucleotides: TGTGCCCTGACGGACAGCCTGTTTAACTACGAGCAGTACTTC.

The chain has TRBV5-1 and TRBJ2-3; D is possibly TRBD1 (5 bases). The CDR3 covers 15 residues. Germline V CDR1 and CDR2: SGHRS, YFSETQ. Between the trimmed V and J ends, which lost 0 bases and 3 bases, there was a span of 11 bases. The CDR3, as DNA: TGCGCCAGCAGCTTGGCGGGTCAGGGTACAGATACGCAGTATTTT. Translated: CASSLAGQGTDTQYF.

This chain joins TRBV27 and TRBJ2-1; TRBD1 agrees at 11 bases. Germline loops: CDR1 MNHEY, CDR2 SMNVEV (reference sequence). This CDR3 has 16 amino acids. Losses at the gene ends were 4 bases for V and 3 bases for J; bases not matched to a gene: 5. The CDR3 sequence: CASSSRTGGIYNEQFF. The DNA for the CDR3 is TGTGCCAGCAGTTCGCGGACAGGGGGCATCTACAATGAGCAGTTCTTC.

This rearrangement joins TRBV28 to TRBJ2-7; D might be TRBD1 (5 bases). The CDR3 loop spans 14 amino acids. Germline V gives CDR1 MDHEN, CDR2 SYDVKM. V dropped 3 bases and J dropped 4 bases, with 13 bases sitting between them. The DNA of the CDR3 is TGTGCCAGCAGTTTCGTTCCAGGGTCGTACGAGCAGTACTTC. Translated: CASSFVPGSYEQYF.

A few counts support this clone. V is TRBV6-5 and J is TRBJ2-1, with TRBD1 matching over 9 bases. The CDR3 sequence is 15 residues long. V trimming: 2 bases; J trimming: 9 bases; junction bases outside the gene matches: 8. CDR1 is MNHEY and CDR2 is SVGAGI in the germline V gene. Here the CDR3 reads CASSYPGTGRSEQFF. CDR3 bases: TGTGCCAGCAGTTACCCCGGGACAGGGAGGAGTGAGCAGTTCTTC.

This chain connects TRBV19 to TRBJ2-1; 7 bases are a match to TRBD2. The CDR3 contains 14 residues. The germline CDR1 and CDR2 sequences are LNHDA and SQIVND (reference sequence). V lost 6 bases to trimming and J lost 2 bases; unmatched junction nucleotides: 4. CDR3 DNA: TGTGCCAGTAGCCAAAGCGGGACCTACAATGAGCAGTTCTTC. Translation: CASSQSGTYNEQFF.

V gene TRBV18 combines with J gene TRBJ1-1; 7 bases line up with TRBD1. The CDR3 is 15 amino acids. V lost 3 bases and J lost 0; bases outside the gene matches: 4. Germline-derived CDR1 and CDR2 are KGHSH and LQKENI. The CDR3 protein is CASSPGTALNTEAFF. DNA for the CDR3: TGTGCCAGCTCACCGGGGACAGCTTTGAACACTGAAGCTTTCTTT. The full variable domain, in which reference TRBV18 and TRBJ1-1 provide the parts outside the CDR3, is NAGVMQNPRHLVRRRGQEARLRCSPMKGHSHVYWYRQLPEEGLKFMVYLQKENIIDESGMPKERFSAEFPKEGPSILRIQQVVRGDSAAYFCASSPGTALNTEAFFGQGTRLTVV.

The chain couples TRBV5-1 to TRBJ2-2; TRBD2 matches 14 bases. Germline V gene lookup returns CDR1 SGHRS and CDR2 YFSETQ. The junction had 6 bases not matched to a gene; V was cut back by 4 bases and J by 7 bases. This CDR3 is built from 16 residues. CDR3 coding DNA: TGCGCCAGCAGCCCGGGACTAGCGGGAGAGATCGGGGAGCTGTTTTTT. Its translation is CASSPGLAGEIGELFF.

The chain combines TRBV5-1 with TRBJ2-1; 9 bases are a match to TRBD2. V trimming: 4 bases; J trimming: 5 bases; junction bases outside the gene matches: 19. CDR3 length equals 19 residues. Germline V gene data show CDR1 as SGHRS and CDR2 as YFSETQ. The CDR3 region is CASSPFLSEVQREDNEQFF. The CDR3 DNA is TGCGCCAGCAGCCCCTTCTTATCTGAGGTACAGCGGGAGGACAATGAGCAGTTCTTC.

There are a few counts of this clone. The rearrangement joins TRBV27 to TRBJ2-7; TRBD2 matches at 10 bases. J gave up 7 bases and V 5 bases, and 14 bases lay outside the gene matches. The CDR3 is made up of 16 amino acids. The germline CDR1 and CDR2 sequences are MNHEY and SMNVEV (reference sequence). CDR3 sequence (DNA): TGTGCCAGCAGTCCCCTACTGAGCGGGAGGGCCGGGGAGCAGTACTTC. This gives the protein CASSPLLSGRAGEQYF.

The chain recombines TRBV6-1 with TRBJ2-7; the D gene is possibly TRBD2 (5 bases). The CDR3 runs to 16 residues. Germline CDR1 MNHNS, CDR2 SASEGT. Trimming left V 0 bases short and J 3 bases short, with 15 bases between. The CDR3 coding sequence is TGTGCCAGCAGTGAAGCCCAAATTTGGACTGGCTACGAGCAGTACTTC. Its translation is CASSEAQIWTGYEQYF.

This chain connects TRBV7-9 to TRBJ1-2; D possibly corresponds to TRBD1 (5 bases). V lost 5 bases and J 6 bases, leaving 22 bases between the germline ends. The CDR3 has 16 residues. The germline V gene has CDR1 SEHNR and CDR2 FQNEAQ (reference sequence). CDR3 sequence reads: CASSPPRDSLQDGYTF. The CDR3 bases are TGTGCCAGCAGCCCTCCACGGGACTCCCTCCAGGATGGCTACACCTTC.

The chain has TRBV7-2 and TRBJ2-3, with TRBD1 matching 7 bases. The CDR3 length is 14 residues. CDR1 is SGHTA, CDR2 FQGNSA, per germline. Unmatched junction bases numbered 4, after V lost 7 bases and J lost 0 bases. For the CDR3, the DNA is TGTGCCAGCAAGGGACAGCCTAGCACAGATACGCAGTATTTT. Its translation is CASKGQPSTDTQYF.

The chain combines TRBV7-2 with TRBJ1-2, with D possibly TRBD1 on 5 matching bases. CDR1 SGHTA and CDR2 FQGNSA come from the germline V gene. V lost 1 base and J 4 bases, leaving 13 bases between the germline ends. This CDR3 spans 15 amino acids. The CDR3 nucleotides read TGTGCCAGCAGCTTAGTTCAACGTAGGGGCTATGGCTACACCTTC. It yields the protein CASSLVQRRGYGYTF.

The J gene is TRBJ2-5, the V gene TRBV7-7; TRBD1 matches 9 bases. Trimming took 5 bases from V and 5 from J; bases not matched to a gene: 6. The CDR3 extends over 14 amino acids. Germline V CDR1 and CDR2: SSHAT, FNYEAQ (reference sequence). The CDR3 DNA follows: TGTGCCAGCAGCAGGACAGGGGAGAGGGAGACCCAGTACTTC. Its translation: CASSRTGERETQYF. The complete variable domain, with remaining parts taken from reference TRBV7-7 and TRBJ2-5, reads GAGVSQSPRYKVTKRGQDVTLRCDPISSHATLYWYQQALGQGPEFLTYFNYEAQPDKSGLPSDRFSAERPEGSISTLTIQRTEQRDSAMYRCASSRTGERETQYFGPGTRLLVL.

V is TRBV7-8 and J is TRBJ2-1; 7 bases align to TRBD2. CDR3 length equals 13 residues. Germline trimming cut 0 bases from V and 12 bases from J; bases unmatched to any gene: 5. CDR1 is SGHVS, CDR2 FQNEAQ, per germline. The CDR3 loop is CASSLALSSGQFF. In DNA, the CDR3 is TGTGCCAGCAGCTTAGCTTTGTCTAGCGGGCAGTTCTTC.